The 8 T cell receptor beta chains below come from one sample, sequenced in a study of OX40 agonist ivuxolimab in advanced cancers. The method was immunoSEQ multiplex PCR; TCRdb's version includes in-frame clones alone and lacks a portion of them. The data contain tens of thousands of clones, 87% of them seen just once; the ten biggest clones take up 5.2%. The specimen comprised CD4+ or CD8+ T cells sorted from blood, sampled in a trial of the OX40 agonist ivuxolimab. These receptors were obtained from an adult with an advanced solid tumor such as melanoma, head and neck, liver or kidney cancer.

CDR3 region: CASSQDPGPKSYNEQFF. The CDR3 DNA reads as TGCGCCAGCAGCCAAGATCCCGGACCGAAATCCTACAATGAGCAGTTCTTC. The chain couples TRBV4-3 to TRBJ2-1; D gene unclear. CDR1 and CDR2 from the germline V gene are LGHNA and YSLEER. CDR3 size: 17 residues. The V and J ends lost 0 bases and 1 base respectively, with 13 bases between them.

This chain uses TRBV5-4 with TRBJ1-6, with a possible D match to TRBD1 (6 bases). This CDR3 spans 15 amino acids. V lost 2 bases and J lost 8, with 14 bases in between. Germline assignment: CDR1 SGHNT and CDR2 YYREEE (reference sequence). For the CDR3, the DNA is TGTGCCAGCAGCTTCAGTGGACAGCGGCATTCACCCCTCCACTTT. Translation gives CASSFSGQRHSPLHF.

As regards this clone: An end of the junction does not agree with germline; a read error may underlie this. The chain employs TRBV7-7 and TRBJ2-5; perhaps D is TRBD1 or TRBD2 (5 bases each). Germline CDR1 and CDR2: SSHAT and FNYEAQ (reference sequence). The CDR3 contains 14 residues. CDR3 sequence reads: CASSSLGRQETQYF. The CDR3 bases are TGTGCTAGCAGCTCCCTGGGACGGCAAGAGACCCAGTACTTC.

Written as DNA, the CDR3 is TGTGCCAGCAGCGCACAGGGTTACGAGCAGTACTTC. It encodes CASSAQGYEQYF. This sequence joins TRBV2 and TRBJ2-7, with D perhaps TRBD1 (6 bases). Deletions cut 6 bases from V and 4 bases from J, with 10 bases between. This CDR3 is 12 amino acids long. Germline V lookup: CDR1 SNHLY, CDR2 FYNNEI.

CDR3 in DNA: TGTGCCAGCAGCTTTGACAGGGGGTATGAAAAACTGTTTTTT. Protein: CASSFDRGYEKLFF. This rearrangement joins TRBV5-6 to TRBJ1-4; 9 bases fit TRBD1. The V and J ends lost 2 bases and 6 bases, in that order; junction bases with no gene match: 2. Germline values: CDR1 SGHDT, CDR2 YYEEEE. The CDR3 covers 14 residues.

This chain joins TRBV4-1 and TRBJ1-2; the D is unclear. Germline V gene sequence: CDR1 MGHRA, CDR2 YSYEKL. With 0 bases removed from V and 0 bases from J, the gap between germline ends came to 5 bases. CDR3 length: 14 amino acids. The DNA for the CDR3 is TGCGCCAGCAGCCAAGATCGCGCTAACTATGGCTACACCTTC. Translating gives CASSQDRANYGYTF.

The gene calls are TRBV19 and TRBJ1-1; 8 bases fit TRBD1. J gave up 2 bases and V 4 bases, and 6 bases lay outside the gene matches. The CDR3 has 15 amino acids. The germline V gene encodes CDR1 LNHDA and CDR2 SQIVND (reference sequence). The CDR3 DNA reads TGTGCCAGTAGTACCTCCGACAGGGGTAACACTGAAGCTTTCTTT. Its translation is CASSTSDRGNTEAFF.

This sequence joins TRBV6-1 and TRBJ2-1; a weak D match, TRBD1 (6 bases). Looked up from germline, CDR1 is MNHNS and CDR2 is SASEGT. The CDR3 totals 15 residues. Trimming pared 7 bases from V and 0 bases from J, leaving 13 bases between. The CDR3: CASKLGGSSYNEQFF. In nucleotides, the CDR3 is TGTGCCAGCAAGTTAGGGGGATCCTCCTACAATGAGCAGTTCTTC.